This T cell receptor (beta chain) stems from a study of blood T cell repertoires in COVID-19. On the study more broadly: Samples of COVID-19 (acute and convalescent) were obtained from the United States, Italy and Spain. The cDNA or gDNA used as material had been derived from T cells, B-cell-depleted T cells, or PBMCs.

Germline V gene sequence: CDR1 SGHTA, CDR2 FQGNSA. With V trimmed by 6 bases and J by 3 bases, 5 bases remained unmatched. This CDR3 has 14 residues. Only in-frame clones appear in the TCRdb table, and some are missing; sequencing was by immunoSEQ multiplex PCR. The sample lists around 250,000 clones; roughly four fifths were seen once. Enrolled through a virtual design, the participants were between roughly 18 and 95 years of age and came from under 30 US areas. This clonotype was obtained from a middle-aged man who had recovered from COVID-19. The sample comprised PBMCs or T cells enriched from blood (not recorded which). This chain joins TRBV7-2 and TRBJ2-1; 7 nucleotides align to TRBD1. In nucleotides, the CDR3 is TGTGCCAGCAGAAGGGACAGACGCTACAATGAGCAGTTCTTC. The encoded protein is CASRRDRRYNEQFF.